This T cell receptor (beta chain) was sequenced for a study of blood T cell repertoires in COVID-19. J gave up 3 bases and V 6 bases, and 13 bases lay outside the gene matches. CDR3 length: 16 amino acids. Germline loops: CDR1 MNHNY, CDR2 SVGAGI (reference sequence). The assay was immunoSEQ multiplex PCR, and TCRdb's table has in-frame clones only and misses some. The sample lists about 270,000 clones; under 90% were seen once. Sequences were obtained from peripheral blood. The TCR originated in a woman aged 18-35 years with acute or convalescent COVID-19. V usage is TRBV6-6 and J usage is TRBJ2-5; 7 positions agree with TRBD1. CDR3 residues: CASRYGYNRGEETQYF. The CDR3 nucleotides are TGTGCCAGCAGATACGGGTACAACAGGGGAGAAGAGACCCAGTACTTC.